Listed here are 14 T cell receptor beta chains from one sample, sequenced in a study of siplizumab effects on memory and regulatory T cells (dated by TCRdb to between 2019 and 2020). The library was produced with the immunoSEQ multiplex PCR assay. Imported from immuneACCESS, the table was reduced by TCRdb to in-frame sequences with V and J called. These copies leave out some clones; in studies compared against another copy, an unresolved V gene accounts for under half, and the cause of the remainder is not known. A total of 90,000 to 120,000 clones appear in this sample, about 90% of them only once. In total, the top ten clones hold approximately 0.66% of the sample. Material for sequencing was Tregs sorted from blood. The receptors were gathered from a human donor in good health.

This clone was observed once. The J gene is TRBJ2-5, the V gene TRBV6-5; TRBD1 agrees at 7 bases. TRBJ2-7 matches the DNA end more closely, so the J call is doubtful. This CDR3 is built from 15 residues. Germline assignment: CDR1 MNHEY and CDR2 SVGAGI. The CDR3 nucleotides are TGTGCCAGCAGTTACTTTAGGACAGGCCCCTACGAGCAGTACTTC. It codes for CASSYFRTGPYEQYF.

The gene calls are TRBV5-1 and TRBJ1-3, with 8 bases lining up with TRBD1. Germline V gives CDR1 SGHRS, CDR2 YFSETQ. Germline trimming cut 0 bases from V and 4 bases from J; bases unmatched to any gene: 6. The CDR3 is made up of 16 amino acids. This CDR3 reads CASSLAGGRGGNTIYF. CDR3 sequence (DNA): TGCGCCAGCAGCTTGGCAGGGGGCCGTGGAGGAAACACCATATATTTT.

The J gene is TRBJ1-4, the V gene TRBV28; D is undetermined. Germline CDR1 MDHEN, CDR2 SYDVKM. CDR3 length: 13 amino acids. The germline V and J ends were trimmed by 2 bases and 10 bases, with 11 bases remaining between them. In nucleotides, the CDR3 is TGTGCCAGCAGTTTAAGGGATGGTGGAAAACTGTTTTTT. Amino acid sequence: CASSLRDGGKLFF.

A single count supports this clone. The gene calls are TRBV6-6 and TRBJ1-3, with D perhaps matching TRBD1 (5 bases). The V end lost 4 bases, the J end lost 0 bases, and 10 bases lay between the germline ends. This CDR3 is built from 15 residues. Germline CDR1 is MNHNY and CDR2 is SVGAGI (reference sequence). CDR3 protein: CASSSQQGSGNTIYF. The CDR3 coding sequence is TGTGCCAGCAGTTCCCAGCAGGGCTCTGGAAACACCATATATTTT.

This chain uses TRBV2 with TRBJ2-3, with 12 bases matching TRBD2. The V gene's germline CDR1 is SNHLY and CDR2 FYNNEI. Trimming at V came to 10 bases and at J to 4 bases, leaving 9 bases not matched to a gene. This CDR3 region has 15 residues. The CDR3 is CATLRGTSGPDTQYF. Written as DNA, the CDR3 is TGTGCCACCCTCAGGGGGACTAGCGGGCCAGATACGCAGTATTTT.

The chain combines TRBV18 with TRBJ2-3, with D unresolved. This CDR3 has 16 amino acids. In germline, CDR1 is KGHSH, CDR2 LQKENI. Deletions cut 3 bases from V and 0 bases from J, with 13 bases between. The CDR3 nucleotides are TGTGCCAGCTCACCGCGAGGCCGATCTAGCACAGATACGCAGTATTTT. It encodes CASSPRGRSSTDTQYF. Full variable domain (missing parts from reference TRBV18 and TRBJ2-3): NAGVMQNPRHLVRRRGQEARLRCSPMKGHSHVYWYRQLPEEGLKFMVYLQKENIIDESGMPKERFSAEFPKEGPSILRIQQVVRGDSAAYFCASSPRGRSSTDTQYFGPGTRLTVL.

The J gene is TRBJ1-5, the V gene TRBV6-1; 8 nucleotides line up with TRBD1. Germline loops: CDR1 MNHNS, CDR2 SASEGT. V dropped 4 bases and J dropped 4; count of bases not matched to a gene: 6. The CDR3 is 15 residues long. CDR3: CASSARRQGNQPQHF. In DNA form, the CDR3 reads TGTGCCAGCAGTGCCCGGAGACAGGGGAATCAGCCCCAGCATTTT.

J is TRBJ2-2 and V is TRBV28; 11 bases map to TRBD2. The CDR3 spans 17 residues. From germline, CDR1 is MDHEN and CDR2 SYDVKM. J was trimmed by 1 base and V by 6 bases; bases with no gene match: 7. DNA of the CDR3: TGTGCCAGCAGCTCATGGGGGACTAGCGGGAACACCGGGGAGCTGTTTTTT. This translates into CASSSWGTSGNTGELFF.

This CDR3 is CAISTLSGTATANYGYTF. Here the CDR3 DNA reads TGTGCCATCAGTACCCTTTCCGGGACAGCCACTGCTAACTATGGCTACACCTTC. The chain couples TRBV10-3 to TRBJ1-2; the match to TRBD1 covers 7 bases. This CDR3 region has 18 residues. The germline V gene has CDR1 ENHRY and CDR2 SYGVKD. Trimming at V came to 5 bases and at J to 0 bases, leaving 15 bases not matched to a gene.

The rearrangement links TRBV6-6 to TRBJ2-7, with 7 positions matching TRBD2. Germline-derived CDR1 and CDR2 are MNHNY and SVGAGI (reference sequence). The CDR3 is 15 residues long. The V gene end was trimmed by 7 bases and the J gene end by 3 bases; junction bases not matched to a gene: 12. The CDR3 is CASNTGVAGLYEQYF. As DNA, the CDR3 is TGTGCCAGCAATACTGGGGTAGCGGGTCTCTACGAGCAGTACTTC.

This chain's CDR3 is CASRLAQASGRPQQYF. CDR3 DNA: TGTGCAAGTCGCTTAGCGCAAGCTAGCGGGAGGCCTCAGCAGTACTTC. This rearrangement joins TRBV12-2 to TRBJ2-7; the table's D call, TRBD2, was not checked against the DNA. TRBV12-2 represents a pseudogene. This CDR3 is 16 amino acids long.

The chain recombines TRBV5-1 with TRBJ2-1; 10 nucleotides agree with TRBD2. Germline V lookup: CDR1 SGHRS, CDR2 YFSETQ. This CDR3 has 17 amino acids. J was trimmed by 2 bases and V by 5 bases; bases with no gene match: 10. Written as DNA, the CDR3 is TGCGCCAGCAGACCCCGGACTAGCGGAGATCCCTACAATGAGCAGTTCTTC. Encoded protein: CASRPRTSGDPYNEQFF.

CDR3 bases: TGTGCCTCTCAAGGACTAGCCAGGGGGGAGCTGTTTTTT. The encoded protein is CASQGLARGELFF. The chain is built from TRBV19 and TRBJ2-2; 8 bases are shared with TRBD2. The CDR3 has 13 amino acids. Per germline, CDR1 LNHDA and CDR2 SQIVND (reference sequence). The junction had 10 bases not matched to a gene; V was cut back by 11 bases and J by 8 bases.

This clone was recorded once. The rearrangement uses TRBV2 and TRBJ2-1, with a weak D call TRBD2 (5 bases). This CDR3 is 15 amino acids long. Germline V gene data show CDR1 as SNHLY and CDR2 as FYNNEI. V lost 3 bases to trimming and J lost 8 bases, with 17 bases between them. CDR3 sequence reads: CASSDPGGPGDEQFF. CDR3 coding DNA: TGTGCCAGCAGTGATCCGGGCGGGCCCGGGGATGAGCAGTTCTTC.